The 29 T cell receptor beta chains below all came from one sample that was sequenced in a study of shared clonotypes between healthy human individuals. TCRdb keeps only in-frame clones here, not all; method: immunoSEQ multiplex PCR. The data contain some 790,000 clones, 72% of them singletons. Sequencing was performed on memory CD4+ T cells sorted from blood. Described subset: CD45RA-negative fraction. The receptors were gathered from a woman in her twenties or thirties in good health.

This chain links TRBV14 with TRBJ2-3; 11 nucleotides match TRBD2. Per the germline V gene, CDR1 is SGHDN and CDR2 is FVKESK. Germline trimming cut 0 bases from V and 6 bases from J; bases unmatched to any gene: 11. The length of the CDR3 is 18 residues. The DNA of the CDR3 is TGTGCCAGCAGCCAAGATACTAGCGGGAGTGCCGTGGGGGATACGCAGTATTTT. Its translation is CASSQDTSGSAVGDTQYF.

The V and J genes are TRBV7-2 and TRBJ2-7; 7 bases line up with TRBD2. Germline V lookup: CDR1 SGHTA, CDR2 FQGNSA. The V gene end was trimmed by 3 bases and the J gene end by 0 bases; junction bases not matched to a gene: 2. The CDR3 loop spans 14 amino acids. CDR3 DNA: TGTGCCAGCAGCTTCACTAGCGTCTCCTACGAGCAGTACTTC. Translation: CASSFTSVSYEQYF. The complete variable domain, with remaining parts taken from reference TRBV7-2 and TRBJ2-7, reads GAGVSQSPSNKVTEKGKDVELRCDPISGHTALYWYRQSLGQGLEFLIYFQGNSAPDKSGLPSDRFSAERTGGSVSTLTIQRTQQEDSAVYLCASSFTSVSYEQYFGPGTRLTVT.

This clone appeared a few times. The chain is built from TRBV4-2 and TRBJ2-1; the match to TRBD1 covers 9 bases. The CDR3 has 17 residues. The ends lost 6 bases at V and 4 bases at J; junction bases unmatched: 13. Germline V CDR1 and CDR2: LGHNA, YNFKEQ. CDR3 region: CASRLGQGATSYNEQFF. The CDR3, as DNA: TGTGCCAGCAGACTGGGACAGGGAGCGACTAGTTACAATGAGCAGTTCTTC.

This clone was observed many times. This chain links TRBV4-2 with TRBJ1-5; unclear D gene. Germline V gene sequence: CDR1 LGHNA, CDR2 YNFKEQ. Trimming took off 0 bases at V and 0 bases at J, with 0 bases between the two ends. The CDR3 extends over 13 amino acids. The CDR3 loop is CASSQDSNQPQHF. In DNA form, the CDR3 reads TGTGCCAGCAGCCAAGATAGCAATCAGCCCCAGCATTTT.

The CDR3 nucleotides are TGTGCCAGCAGCCCCGTGGGACAGGGCTACGAGCAGTACTTC. It encodes CASSPVGQGYEQYF. The rearrangement uses TRBV14 and TRBJ2-7; 9 bases are a match to TRBD1. CDR1 is SGHDN and CDR2 is FVKESK in the germline V gene. V was pared by 4 bases and J by 3 bases, with 4 bases of the junction left unmatched. The CDR3 covers 14 residues.

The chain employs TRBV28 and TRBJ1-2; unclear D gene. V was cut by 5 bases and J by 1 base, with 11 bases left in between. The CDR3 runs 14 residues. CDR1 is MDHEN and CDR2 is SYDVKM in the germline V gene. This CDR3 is CASSIAQFNYGYTF. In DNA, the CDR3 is TGTGCCAGCAGTATCGCTCAGTTTAACTATGGCTACACCTTC.

CDR3 loop: CASSSPAGGSNEQFF. CDR3 DNA sequence: TGTGCCAGCTCCTCTCCGGCAGGGGGATCAAATGAGCAGTTCTTC. V gene TRBV11-2 combines with J gene TRBJ2-1; 7 positions agree with TRBD1. Germline V gives CDR1 SGHAT, CDR2 FQNNGV. This CDR3 spans 15 amino acids. V lost 8 bases to trimming and J lost 7 bases; unmatched junction nucleotides: 14.

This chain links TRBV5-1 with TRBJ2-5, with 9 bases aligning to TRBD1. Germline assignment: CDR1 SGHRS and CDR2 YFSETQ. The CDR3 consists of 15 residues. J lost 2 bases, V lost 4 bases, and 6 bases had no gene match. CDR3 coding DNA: TGCGCCAGCAGCGTAGGACAGGGGCCACAAGAGACCCAGTACTTC. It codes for CASSVGQGPQETQYF.

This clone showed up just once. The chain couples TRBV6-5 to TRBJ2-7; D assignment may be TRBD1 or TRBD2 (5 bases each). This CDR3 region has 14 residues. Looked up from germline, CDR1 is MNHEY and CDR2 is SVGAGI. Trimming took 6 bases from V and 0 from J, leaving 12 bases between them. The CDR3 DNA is TGTGCCAGCAGGGGGACCTTGTTCTCCTACGAGCAGTACTTC. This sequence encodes CASRGTLFSYEQYF.

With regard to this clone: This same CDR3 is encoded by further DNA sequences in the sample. CDR3 region: CASSEGPAGAYEQYF. The CDR3 bases are TGTGCCAGCAGTGAAGGCCCAGCGGGAGCTTACGAGCAGTACTTC. The rearrangement links TRBV6-1 to TRBJ2-7, with TRBD2 matching 8 bases. The trim removed 1 base at V and 4 bases at J, leaving 6 bases unmatched. The CDR3 runs to 15 residues. Germline CDR1 reads MNHNS; CDR2 reads SASEGT.

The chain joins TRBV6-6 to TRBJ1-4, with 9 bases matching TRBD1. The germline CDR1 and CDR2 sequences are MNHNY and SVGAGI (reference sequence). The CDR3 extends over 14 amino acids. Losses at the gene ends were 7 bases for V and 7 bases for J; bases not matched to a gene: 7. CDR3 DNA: TGTGCCAGCAACACACGACAGGGGGGTGAAAAACTGTTTTTT. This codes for CASNTRQGGEKLFF.

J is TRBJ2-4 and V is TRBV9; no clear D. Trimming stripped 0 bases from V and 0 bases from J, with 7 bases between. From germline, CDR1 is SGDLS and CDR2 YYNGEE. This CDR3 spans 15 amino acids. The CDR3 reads CASSVGDVAKNIQYF. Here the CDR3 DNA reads TGTGCCAGCAGCGTAGGGGATGTAGCCAAAAACATTCAGTACTTC.

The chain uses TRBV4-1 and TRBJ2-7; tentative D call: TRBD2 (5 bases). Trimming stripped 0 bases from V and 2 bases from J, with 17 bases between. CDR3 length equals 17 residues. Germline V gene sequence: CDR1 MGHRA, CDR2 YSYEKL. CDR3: CASSQDSRGGVAYEQYF. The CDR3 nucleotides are TGCGCCAGCAGCCAAGATTCCCGGGGTGGGGTGGCCTACGAGCAGTACTTC.

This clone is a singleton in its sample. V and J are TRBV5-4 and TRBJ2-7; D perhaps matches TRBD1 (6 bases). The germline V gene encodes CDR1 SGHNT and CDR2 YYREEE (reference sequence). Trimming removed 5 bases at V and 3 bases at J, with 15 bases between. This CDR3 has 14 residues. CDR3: CASRTGTSDYEQYF. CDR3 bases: TGTGCCAGCAGAACCGGGACATCCGACTACGAGCAGTACTTC.

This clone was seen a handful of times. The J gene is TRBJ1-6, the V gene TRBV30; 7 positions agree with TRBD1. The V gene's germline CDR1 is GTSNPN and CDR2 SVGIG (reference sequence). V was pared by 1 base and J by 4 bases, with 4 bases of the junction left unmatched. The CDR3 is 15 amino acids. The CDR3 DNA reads TGTGCCTGGAGTGGTGTGGGACAGTATAATTCACCCCTCCACTTT. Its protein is CAWSGVGQYNSPLHF.

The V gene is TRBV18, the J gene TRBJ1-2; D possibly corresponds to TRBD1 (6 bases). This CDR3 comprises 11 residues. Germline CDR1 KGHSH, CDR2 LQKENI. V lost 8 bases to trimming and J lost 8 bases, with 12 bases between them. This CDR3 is CASQNQGGYTF. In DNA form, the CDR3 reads TGTGCCAGCCAGAACCAGGGGGGCTACACCTTC.

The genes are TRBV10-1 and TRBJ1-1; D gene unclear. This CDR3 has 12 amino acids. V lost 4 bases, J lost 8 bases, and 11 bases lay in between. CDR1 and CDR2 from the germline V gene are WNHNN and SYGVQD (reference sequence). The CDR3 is CASSADGLEAFF. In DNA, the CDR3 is TGCGCCAGCAGTGCCGACGGATTGGAAGCTTTCTTT.

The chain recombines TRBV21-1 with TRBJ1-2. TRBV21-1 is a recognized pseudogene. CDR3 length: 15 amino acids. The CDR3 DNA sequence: TGTGCCAGTAGGGATCGGACTCCCCGCAACGGTGGCTACACCTTC. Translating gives CASRDRTPRNGGYTF.

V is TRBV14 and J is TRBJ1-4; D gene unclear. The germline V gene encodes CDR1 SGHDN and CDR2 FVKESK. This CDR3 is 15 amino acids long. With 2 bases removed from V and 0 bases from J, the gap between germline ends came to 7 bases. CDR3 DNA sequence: TGTGCCAGCAGCCAACAGCCCGCAACTAATGAAAAACTGTTTTTT. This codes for CASSQQPATNEKLFF.

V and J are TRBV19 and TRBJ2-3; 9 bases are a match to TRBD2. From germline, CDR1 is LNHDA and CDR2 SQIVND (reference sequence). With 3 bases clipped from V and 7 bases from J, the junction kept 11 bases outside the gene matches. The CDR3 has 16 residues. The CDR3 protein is CASSIRPGTSINTQYF. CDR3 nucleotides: TGTGCCAGTAGTATCAGGCCTGGGACTAGCATAAATACGCAGTATTTT.

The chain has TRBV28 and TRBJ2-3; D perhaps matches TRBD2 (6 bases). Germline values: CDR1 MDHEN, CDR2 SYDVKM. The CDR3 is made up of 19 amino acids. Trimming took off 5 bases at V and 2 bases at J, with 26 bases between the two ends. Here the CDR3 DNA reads TGTGCCAGCAGTCTACCCGGCCTGGGGCGGGACTCTTCCACAGATACGCAGTATTTT. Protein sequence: CASSLPGLGRDSSTDTQYF.

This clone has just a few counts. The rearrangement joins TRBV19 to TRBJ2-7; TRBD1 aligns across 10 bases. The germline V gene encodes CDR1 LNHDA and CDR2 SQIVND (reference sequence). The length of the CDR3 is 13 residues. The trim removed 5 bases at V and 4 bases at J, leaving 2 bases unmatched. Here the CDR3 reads CASSVGQGYEQYF. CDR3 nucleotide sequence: TGTGCCAGTAGTGTGGGACAGGGGTACGAGCAGTACTTC.

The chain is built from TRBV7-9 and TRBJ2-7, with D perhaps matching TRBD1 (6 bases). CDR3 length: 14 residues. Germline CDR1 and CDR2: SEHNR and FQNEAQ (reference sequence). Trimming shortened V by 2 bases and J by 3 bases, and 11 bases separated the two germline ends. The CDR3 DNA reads TGTGCCAGCAGCTTACTCCAGGGGAGCTACGAGCAGTACTTC. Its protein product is CASSLLQGSYEQYF. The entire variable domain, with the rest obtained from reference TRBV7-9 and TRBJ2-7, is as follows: DTGVSQNPRHKITKRGQNVTFRCDPISEHNRLYWYRQTLGQGPEFLTYFQNEAQLEKSRLLSDRFSAERPKGSFSTLEIQRTEQGDSAMYLCASSLLQGSYEQYFGPGTRLTVT.

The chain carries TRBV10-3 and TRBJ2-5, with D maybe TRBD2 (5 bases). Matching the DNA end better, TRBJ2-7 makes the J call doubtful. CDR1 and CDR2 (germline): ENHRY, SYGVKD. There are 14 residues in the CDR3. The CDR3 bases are TGTGCCATCAGTGAGTTCGCCCAGAGGGACGAGCAGTACTTC. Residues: CAISEFAQRDEQYF.

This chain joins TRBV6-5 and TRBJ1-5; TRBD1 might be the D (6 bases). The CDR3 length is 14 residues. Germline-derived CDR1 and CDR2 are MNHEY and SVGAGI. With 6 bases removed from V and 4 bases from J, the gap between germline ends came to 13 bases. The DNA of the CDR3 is TGTGCCAGCAGACCCGGGACAACGAATCAGCCCCAGCATTTT. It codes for CASRPGTTNQPQHF.

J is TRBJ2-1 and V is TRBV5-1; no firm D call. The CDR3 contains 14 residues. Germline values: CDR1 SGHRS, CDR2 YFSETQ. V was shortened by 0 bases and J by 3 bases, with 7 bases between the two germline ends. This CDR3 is CASSLGEVYNEQFF. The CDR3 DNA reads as TGCGCCAGCAGCTTGGGGGAAGTCTACAATGAGCAGTTCTTC.

The CDR3, as DNA: TGTGCCAGCAGAGACCTCTCCCGCTATGAGCAGTTCTTC. Its translation is CASRDLSRYEQFF. The V and J genes are TRBV27 and TRBJ2-1; D ambiguous. CDR1 and CDR2 from the germline V gene are MNHEY and SMNVEV (reference sequence). The CDR3 spans 13 residues. With 6 bases removed from V and 8 bases from J, the gap between germline ends came to 14 bases.

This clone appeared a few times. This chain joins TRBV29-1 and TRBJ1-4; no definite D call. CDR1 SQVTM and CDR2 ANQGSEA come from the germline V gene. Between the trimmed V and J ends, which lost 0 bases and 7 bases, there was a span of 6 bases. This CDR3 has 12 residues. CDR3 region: CSVEESGEKLFF. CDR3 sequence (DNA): TGCAGCGTTGAAGAGAGCGGTGAAAAACTGTTTTTT.

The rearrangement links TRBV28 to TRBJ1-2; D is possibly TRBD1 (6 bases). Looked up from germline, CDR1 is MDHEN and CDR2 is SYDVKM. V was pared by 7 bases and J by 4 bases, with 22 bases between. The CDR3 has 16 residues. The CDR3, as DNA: TGTGCCAGCACCCTAGAATACGGGGGCGCGGGCTATGGCTACACCTTC. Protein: CASTLEYGGAGYGYTF.